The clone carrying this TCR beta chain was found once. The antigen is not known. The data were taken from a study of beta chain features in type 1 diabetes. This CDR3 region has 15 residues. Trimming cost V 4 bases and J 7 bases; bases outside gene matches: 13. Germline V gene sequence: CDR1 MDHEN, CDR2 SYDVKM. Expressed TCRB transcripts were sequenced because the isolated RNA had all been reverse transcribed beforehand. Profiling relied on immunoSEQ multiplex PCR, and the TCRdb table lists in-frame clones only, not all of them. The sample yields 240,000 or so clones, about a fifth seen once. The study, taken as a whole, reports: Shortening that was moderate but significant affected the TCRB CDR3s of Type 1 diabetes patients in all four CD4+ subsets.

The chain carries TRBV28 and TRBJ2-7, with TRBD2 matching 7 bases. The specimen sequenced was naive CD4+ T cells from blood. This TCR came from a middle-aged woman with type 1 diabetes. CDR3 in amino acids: CASSSPSGGPREQYF. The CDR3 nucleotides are TGTGCCAGCAGTTCGCCGTCGGGAGGCCCCCGGGAGCAGTACTTC.